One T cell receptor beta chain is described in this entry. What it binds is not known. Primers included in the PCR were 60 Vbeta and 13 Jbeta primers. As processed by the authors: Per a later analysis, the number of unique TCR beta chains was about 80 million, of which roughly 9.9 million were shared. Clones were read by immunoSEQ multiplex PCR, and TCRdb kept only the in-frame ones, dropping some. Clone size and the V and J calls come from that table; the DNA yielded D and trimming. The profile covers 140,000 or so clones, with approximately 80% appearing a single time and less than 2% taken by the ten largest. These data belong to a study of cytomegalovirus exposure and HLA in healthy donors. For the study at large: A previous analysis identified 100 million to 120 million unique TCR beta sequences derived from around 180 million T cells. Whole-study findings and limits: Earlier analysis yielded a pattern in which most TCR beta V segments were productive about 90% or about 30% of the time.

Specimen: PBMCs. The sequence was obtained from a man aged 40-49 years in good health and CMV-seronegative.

CDR3 sequence (DNA): TGTGCCAGCAGTTTTTTGGGGATAGCGGGAGGTGGGGACAATGAGCAGTTCTTC. Encoded protein: CASSFLGIAGGGDNEQFF. The chain employs TRBV28 and TRBJ2-1, with 10 bases aligning to TRBD2. CDR3 size: 18 residues. The trim removed 3 bases at V and 5 bases at J, leaving 13 bases unmatched. Germline V gives CDR1 MDHEN, CDR2 SYDVKM.